The present T cell receptor (beta chain) was sequenced within a study of T cells in Graves' hyperthyroidism and ophthalmopathy. The investigators amplified TCR beta CDR3 regions from RNA transcripts. During a first-round RT-PCR of the TCR CDR3, the HTBI primer set was used. TCRdb reanalysed the multiplex PCR reads using MiXCR and keeps one entry per CDR3 protein. The table lists 160,000 or so distinct CDR3 sequences, approximately 9% of them singletons. This clonotype was picked up a small number of times. The CDR3 totals 16 residues. V was clipped by 0 bases and J by 8 bases; unmatched bases: 5. Germline assignment: CDR1 LGHDT and CDR2 YNNKEL (reference sequence).

Sequencing input: blood. The genes are TRBV3-1 and TRBJ1-4; 11 bases align to TRBD1. The sequence derives from a woman between 18 and 30 years old with Graves' hyperthyroidism that later progressed to Graves' ophthalmopathy. The CDR3, as DNA: TGTGCCAGCAGCCAAGAACGGGACAGGGGGTACGAAAAACTGTTTTTT. Amino acids: CASSQERDRGYEKLFF.